Following are 15 T cell receptor beta chains from one sample sequenced in a study of regulatory T cells in long-lasting Graves disease. Documented time point: newly diagnosed GD, antithyroid drugs for less than 3 months. TCR sequences were obtained from RNA taken from PBMCs. Relying on iRepertoire HTBI primers and Arm-PCR of CDR3 regions, the team built TCR beta libraries. TCRdb ran MiXCR on the multiplex PCR reads and lists one entry per CDR3 protein. The sample contains about 430,000 distinct CDR3 sequences, about 15% of which appear only once. The same sample was also studied in work on T cells in Graves' hyperthyroidism and ophthalmopathy.

This specimen was peripheral blood mononuclear cells (PBMCs), taken at new diagnosis, from a patient treated with antithyroid drugs. These TCRs come from a middle-aged woman with Graves disease.

This clonotype was counted between two and nine times. Just one base apart from a much larger clone, this may be a read error. The chain has TRBV28 and TRBJ2-1; D ambiguous. This CDR3 has 14 residues. CDR1 MDHEN and CDR2 SYDVKM come from the germline V gene. DNA for the CDR3: TGTGCCAGCAGTTCGAGGATCTCCTACGATGAGCAGTTCTTC. It translates to CASSSRISYDEQFF.

This clonotype has at least ten counts. The chain uses TRBV6-1 and TRBJ1-5; D unresolved. The germline V gene has CDR1 MNHNS and CDR2 SASEGT. The CDR3 has 17 residues. The ends were cut back, 7 bases at V and 4 bases at J, with 23 bases in the middle. CDR3 DNA: TGTGCCAGCATCTCACGGGTATCCGGAGCTGAAAATCAGCCCCAGCATTTT. Protein product: CASISRVSGAENQPQHF.

As concerns this clonotype: A much bigger clone sits one base away, suggesting this may be a read error. The chain combines TRBV6-9 with TRBJ1-1; D not certain. CDR1 is MNHGY and CDR2 is SVAAGI in the germline V gene. The CDR3 runs 13 residues. CDR3 sequence: CASSDSVNTEAFF. In DNA form, the CDR3 reads TGTGCCAGCAGTGATTCGGTGAACACTGAAGCTTTCTTT.

The V gene is TRBV10-2, the J gene TRBJ1-1; D might be TRBD1 (5 bases). The CDR3 is made up of 12 amino acids. With 3 bases removed from V and 7 bases from J, the gap between germline ends came to 9 bases. CDR1 is WSHSY, CDR2 SAAADI, per germline. CDR3 bases: TGCGCCAGCAGTGACAGGGCCTATGAAGCTTTCTTT. Translated: CASSDRAYEAFF.

The table lists this clonotype with many counts. The CDR3 region is CASSPVTGTGGPEAFF. CDR3 bases: TGTGCCAGCAGCCCCGTAACGGGGACAGGGGGTCCTGAAGCTTTCTTT. The chain combines TRBV28 with TRBJ1-1; TRBD1 agrees at 11 bases. J gave up 6 bases and V 6 bases, and 12 bases lay outside the gene matches. This CDR3 is built from 16 residues. Germline V gene sequence: CDR1 MDHEN, CDR2 SYDVKM.

The chain carries TRBV6-1 and TRBJ2-2; 7 bases are shared with TRBD2. Germline V gene sequence: CDR1 MNHNS, CDR2 SASEGT. V gave up 6 bases and J gave up 1 base; unmatched junction bases: 11. This CDR3 spans 17 amino acids. CDR3 sequence: CASSPLGLAVNTGELFF. The CDR3 DNA reads as TGTGCCAGCAGCCCTTTAGGGCTAGCGGTGAACACCGGGGAGCTGTTTTTT.

This clonotype came up many times. The chain is built from TRBV11-2 and TRBJ2-1; D might be TRBD1 or TRBD2, each matching 5 bases. Germline CDR1 and CDR2: SGHAT and FQNNGV. The CDR3 length is 15 residues. With 5 bases removed from V and 5 bases from J, the gap between germline ends came to 16 bases. The CDR3 sequence is CASSPLGLADNEQFF. The DNA of the CDR3 is TGTGCCAGCAGCCCCTTGGGGCTAGCCGACAATGAGCAGTTCTTC.

The V gene is TRBV11-2, the J gene TRBJ2-2, with 9 bases aligning to TRBD1. The J segment lost 7 bases and the V segment lost 5 bases, leaving 8 bases of the junction unmatched. Germline CDR1 reads SGHAT; CDR2 reads FQNNGV. The CDR3 length is 15 residues. CDR3 DNA: TGTGCCAGCAGCCCTCAACAGGGGGCGGTCGGGGAGCTGTTTTTT. This sequence encodes CASSPQQGAVGELFF. Full variable domain (missing parts from reference TRBV11-2 and TRBJ2-2): EAGVAQSPRYKIIEKRQSVAFWCNPISGHATLYWYQQILGQGPKLLIQFQNNGVVDDSQLPKDRFSAERLKGVDSTLKIQPAKLEDSAVYLCASSPQQGAVGELFFGEGSRLTVL.

This clonotype was counted ten times or more. The chain combines TRBV11-2 with TRBJ1-2; no firm D call. V was shortened by 8 bases and J by 4 bases, with 8 bases between the two germline ends. This CDR3 spans 11 amino acids. Per the germline V gene, CDR1 is SGHAT and CDR2 is FQNNGV. The CDR3 sequence: CASPRSYGYTF. CDR3 bases: TGTGCCAGCCCCCGCTCCTATGGCTACACCTTC.

The table lists this clonotype with many counts. The genes are TRBV27 and TRBJ2-1; 8 nucleotides align to TRBD2. This CDR3 comprises 13 residues. Germline CDR1 and CDR2: MNHEY and SMNVEV (reference sequence). V trimming: 2 bases; J trimming: 12 bases; junction bases outside the gene matches: 6. The CDR3 is CASSLGQSGGQFF. Here the CDR3 DNA reads TGTGCCAGCAGTTTAGGACAAAGCGGGGGGCAGTTCTTC.

For the CDR3, the DNA is TGTGCCTGGCTTTTGGGGGCAGATACGCAGTATTTT. Its protein is CAWLLGADTQYF. V is TRBV30 and J is TRBJ2-3; D may match TRBD1 or TRBD2 (5 bases each). This CDR3 has 12 amino acids. V lost 5 bases and J 4 bases, leaving 10 bases between the germline ends. Germline CDR1 and CDR2: GTSNPN and SVGIG (reference sequence).

The chain recombines TRBV2 with TRBJ2-7; 7 bases are shared with TRBD1. In germline, CDR1 is SNHLY, CDR2 FYNNEI. V gave up 7 bases and J gave up 3 bases; unmatched junction bases: 9. The CDR3 spans 14 residues. The CDR3 protein is CASTTGTDDYEQYF. For the CDR3, the DNA is TGTGCCAGCACCACCGGGACAGACGACTACGAGCAGTACTTC.

This clonotype was recorded at least ten times. The V gene is TRBV14, the J gene TRBJ2-1; 10 positions match TRBD2. V lost 0 bases, J lost 0 bases, and 5 bases stayed unmatched. CDR1 is SGHDN, CDR2 FVKESK, per germline. The CDR3 covers 18 residues. In nucleotides, the CDR3 is TGTGCCAGCAGCCAAGATTGGGCTAGCGGGAGCTCCTACAATGAGCAGTTCTTC. It translates to CASSQDWASGSSYNEQFF.

This clonotype was seen ten or more times. This rearrangement joins TRBV18 to TRBJ2-3; 7 positions agree with TRBD1. Germline lookup yields CDR1 KGHSH and CDR2 LQKENI. The ends lost 8 bases at V and 3 bases at J; junction bases unmatched: 5. The CDR3 extends over 13 amino acids. The DNA of the CDR3 is TGTGCCAGCGGACAGGCCAGAACAGATACGCAGTATTTT. This encodes CASGQARTDTQYF.

This clonotype was seen ten or more times. The V gene is TRBV27, the J gene TRBJ2-5; 11 bases are shared with TRBD2. The J segment lost 4 bases and the V segment lost 5 bases, leaving 0 bases of the junction unmatched. The germline V gene has CDR1 MNHEY and CDR2 SMNVEV (reference sequence). The CDR3 has 13 amino acids. CDR3 DNA: TGTGCCAGCAGTGGGACTAGCGGAGAGACCCAGTACTTC. Encoded protein: CASSGTSGETQYF.